The source of this TCR beta chain is a study of blood T cells in healthy people across ages (dated by TCRdb to 2015 to 2017). Regarding the study in general: Template switching captured roughly one uniquely barcoded TCR beta cDNA molecule per two T cells in model experiments. The study measured age-related changes in TCR beta repertoire diversity using deep sequencing normalized with unique cDNA molecular identifiers. The donors were split into four age groups: young (average about 16 years), middle-aged (about 40), aged (more than 60) and long-lived (roughly 88). To avoid experimental bias, donors of different ages were spread randomly across the sequencing lanes. Two additional independent replicas of 1 million unique cDNA reads from the same blood draw were analyzed for two donors (one aged 18 to 29 and one aged 80 or older). General conclusions and limits of the study: Because profiling used bulk unsorted PBMCs, naive and antigen-experienced compartments could not be compared conclusively. Observed TCR beta diversity per million T cells fell roughly linearly with age, and a significant reduction was already apparent by age roughly 40. A strong correlation was found between observed TCR beta diversity and the percentage of naive T cells measured by flow cytometry. Total diversity estimates from one million sequenced T cells were considered lower bounds and underestimates. Compared with the aged group, more naive CD4+ T cells, fewer expanded clones and increased TCR diversity were shown by the long-lived group, suggesting age selection. Donor CMV infection status was unknown, potentially confounding age-related changes in expanded clonotypes.

Receptors were amplified or captured by 5' RACE. TCRdb shows the sequencer as Illumina HiSeq 2500. A second PCR of about 7 to 12 cycles was performed with a sample-barcoded 5' primer and a J-beta primer mix. Each TCR beta cDNA molecule received a unique molecular identifier from a template-switch 5' adaptor carrying 12 random nucleotides. At least 3 million CDR3-containing paired-end reads were obtained from each sample. All of the RNA was converted into first-strand cDNA using the Mint cDNA synthesis kit, with a TRBC-specific oligonucleotide serving as the primer. After uracil-DNA glycosylase treatment, a first 18-cycle PCR used universal primers M1SS and BC2_uni_R on all cDNA. The authors' pipeline ran thus. For normalization, 1 million high-quality reads were randomly selected from each sample, with every read carrying a distinct molecular identifier. Reads with shared molecular identifiers were discarded instead of being binned into consensus sequences. MiTCR, with a Q25 quality threshold and the strictest error-elimination algorithm, was used for CDR3 identification, clonotype clustering and error correction. A nonparametric unseen species model with Euler transformation was used to estimate a lower bound on total TCR beta diversity. TCRdb ran its own pipeline on the public reads, namely fastp trimming at Q25 and MiXCR clone calling, and kept in-frame beta chains. Rows merge per CDR3 protein into single entries with the most common DNA and genes. In this record, the V and J calls reflect TCRdb's handling and not the investigators' own analysis. In all, the sample holds around 1.5 million distinct CDR3 sequences, and 42% of those were seen once. 6.5% to 10% of the sample goes to the ten largest clones.

This clonotype was observed a few times. It lacks a known antigen. Base qualities are not provided; no much larger clone lies one nucleotide away. Donors were roughly 40 systemically healthy Caucasian individuals from Russia aged roughly 6 to 90 years. Roughly 10 milliliters of peripheral blood were drawn from each donor into EDTA-treated Vacutainer tubes. PBMCs were isolated by Ficoll-Paque density-gradient centrifugation, with at least 6 million obtained per sample. Total RNA was extracted from PBMCs with Trizol reagent, with at least 5.5 micrograms obtained per sample. For every donor, an aliquot of PBMCs went through flow cytometry to measure the percentages of naive CD45RAhigh/CD27high T cells. The specimen sequenced was blood. This clonotype was sampled from a woman younger than 35 in good health.

CDR3 region: CASSSDSQLYEQYF. DNA sequence: TGCGCCAGCAGCTCGGACTCCCAACTCTACGAGCAGTACTTC. The sequence is built from TRBV5-1 and TRBJ2-5; 5 matching bases give a weak D call of TRBD2. The J call could be wrong; TRBJ2-7 is a better fit for the DNA end. Taken from the germline V gene, the CDR1 and CDR2 loops are SGHRS and YFSETQ. Spanning cysteine to phenylalanine, the CDR3 consists of 14 amino acids. Of the read, only the CDR3 DNA is kept; its 42 bases are in frame from base 1.